This T cell receptor (beta chain) was profiled in a study of T-cell memory formation after mild COVID-19. Constant-segment primers and 5'RACE yielded cDNA libraries for TCR alpha and TCR beta, each carrying sample barcodes and UMIs. Each CDR3 protein is one row after TCRdb ran MiXCR on the 5' RACE reads. The profile shows roughly 400,000 distinct CDR3 sequences, less than 25% of them singletons. CDR1 is SGHRS and CDR2 is YFSETQ in the germline V gene. The CDR3 totals 15 residues. Trimming removed 1 base at V and 3 bases at J, with 12 bases between. The sequence came from an adult woman who had mild COVID-19 (a few samples of this study predate the infection). Cell type and time point are not known. The chain links TRBV5-1 to TRBJ2-3, with unresolved D. The source material was PBMCs or a T cell subset sorted from them (not recorded which). Here the CDR3 DNA reads TGCGCCAGCAGCTTGTTCGGCGCGGAGACAGATACGCAGTATTTT. Translating it yields CASSLFGAETDTQYF.